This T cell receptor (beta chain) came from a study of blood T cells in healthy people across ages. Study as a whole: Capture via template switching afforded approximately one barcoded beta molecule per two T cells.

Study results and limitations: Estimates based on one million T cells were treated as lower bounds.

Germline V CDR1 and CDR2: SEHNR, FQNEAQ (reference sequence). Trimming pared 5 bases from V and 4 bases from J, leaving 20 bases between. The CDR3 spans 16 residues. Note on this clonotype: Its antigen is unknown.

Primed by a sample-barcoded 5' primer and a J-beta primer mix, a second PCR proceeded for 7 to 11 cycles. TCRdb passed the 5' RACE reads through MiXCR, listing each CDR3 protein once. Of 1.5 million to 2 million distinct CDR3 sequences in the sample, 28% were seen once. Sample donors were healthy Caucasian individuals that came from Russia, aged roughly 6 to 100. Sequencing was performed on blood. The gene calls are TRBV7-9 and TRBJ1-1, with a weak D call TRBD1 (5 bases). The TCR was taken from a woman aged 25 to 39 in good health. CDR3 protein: CASSEYRDGPPTEAFF. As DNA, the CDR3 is TGTGCCAGCAGCGAATACCGGGACGGGCCCCCCACTGAAGCTTTCTTT.